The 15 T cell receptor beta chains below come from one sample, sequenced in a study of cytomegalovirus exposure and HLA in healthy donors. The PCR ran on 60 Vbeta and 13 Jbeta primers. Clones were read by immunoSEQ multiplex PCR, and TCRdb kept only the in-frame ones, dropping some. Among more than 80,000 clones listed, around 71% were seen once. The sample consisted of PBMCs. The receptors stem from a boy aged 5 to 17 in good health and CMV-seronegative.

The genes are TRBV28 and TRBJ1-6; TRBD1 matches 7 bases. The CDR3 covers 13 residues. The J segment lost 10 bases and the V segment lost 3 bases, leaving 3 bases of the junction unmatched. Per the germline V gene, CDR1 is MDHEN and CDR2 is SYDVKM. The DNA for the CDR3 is TGTGCCAGCAGTTTGCAGGGGGTCTCACCCCTCCACTTT. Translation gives CASSLQGVSPLHF.

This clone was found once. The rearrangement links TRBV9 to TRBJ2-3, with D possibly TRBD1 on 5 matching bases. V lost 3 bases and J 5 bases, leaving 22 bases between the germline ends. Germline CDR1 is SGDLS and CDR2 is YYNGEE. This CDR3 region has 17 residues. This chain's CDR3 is CASSDPLVTGQIDTQYF. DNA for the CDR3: TGTGCCAGCAGCGATCCCTTGGTTACAGGTCAAATAGATACGCAGTATTTT.

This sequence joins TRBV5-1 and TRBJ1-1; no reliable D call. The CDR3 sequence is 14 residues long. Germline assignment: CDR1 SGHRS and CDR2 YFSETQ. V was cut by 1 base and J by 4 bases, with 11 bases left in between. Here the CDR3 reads CASSLTVAATEAFF. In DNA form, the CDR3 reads TGCGCCAGCAGCTTGACAGTGGCCGCCACTGAAGCTTTCTTT. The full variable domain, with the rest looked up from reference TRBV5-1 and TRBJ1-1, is KAGVTQTPRYLIKTRGQQVTLSCSPISGHRSVSWYQQTPGQGLQFLFEYFSETQRNKGNFPGRFSGRQFSNSRSEMNVSTLELGDSALYLCASSLTVAATEAFFGQGTRLTVV.

CDR3 sequence reads: CASSLTRTGQYEQYF. For the CDR3, the DNA is TGTGCCAGCAGCTTGACTCGGACAGGGCAATACGAGCAGTACTTC. The V gene is TRBV7-9, the J gene TRBJ2-7, with 8 positions matching TRBD1. The trim removed 3 bases at V and 4 bases at J, leaving 8 bases unmatched. CDR1 and CDR2 from the germline V gene are SEHNR and FQNEAQ (reference sequence). The CDR3 length is 15 residues.

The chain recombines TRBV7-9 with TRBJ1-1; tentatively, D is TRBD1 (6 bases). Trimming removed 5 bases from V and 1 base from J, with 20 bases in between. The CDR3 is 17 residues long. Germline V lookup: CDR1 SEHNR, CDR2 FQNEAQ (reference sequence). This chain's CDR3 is CASSPSPRGARNTEAFF. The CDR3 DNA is TGTGCCAGCAGCCCGTCCCCACGGGGGGCGCGGAACACTGAAGCTTTCTTT.

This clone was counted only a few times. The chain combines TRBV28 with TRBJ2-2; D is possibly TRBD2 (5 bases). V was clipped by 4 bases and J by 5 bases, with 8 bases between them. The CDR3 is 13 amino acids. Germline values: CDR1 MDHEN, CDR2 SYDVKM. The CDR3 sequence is CASSSSGTGELFF. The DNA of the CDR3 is TGTGCCAGCAGTTCAAGCGGAACCGGGGAGCTGTTTTTT.

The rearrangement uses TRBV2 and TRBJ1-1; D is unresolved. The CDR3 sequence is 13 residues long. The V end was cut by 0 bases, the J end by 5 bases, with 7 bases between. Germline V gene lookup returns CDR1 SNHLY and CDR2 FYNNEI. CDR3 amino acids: CASSEALRTEAFF. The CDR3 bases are TGTGCCAGCAGTGAAGCTCTACGGACTGAAGCTTTCTTT.

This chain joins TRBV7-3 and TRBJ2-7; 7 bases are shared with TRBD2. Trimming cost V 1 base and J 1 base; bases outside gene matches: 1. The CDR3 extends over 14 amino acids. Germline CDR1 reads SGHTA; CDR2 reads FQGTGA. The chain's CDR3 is CASSLIAGSYEQYF. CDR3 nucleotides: TGTGCCAGCAGCTTAATAGCGGGTTCCTACGAGCAGTACTTC.

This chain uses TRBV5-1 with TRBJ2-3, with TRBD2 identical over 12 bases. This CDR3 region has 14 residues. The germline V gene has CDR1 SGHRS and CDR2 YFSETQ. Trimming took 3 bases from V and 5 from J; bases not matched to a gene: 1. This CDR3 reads CASSSTSGGDTQYF. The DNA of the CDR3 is TGCGCCAGCAGCTCGACTAGCGGGGGAGATACGCAGTATTTT.

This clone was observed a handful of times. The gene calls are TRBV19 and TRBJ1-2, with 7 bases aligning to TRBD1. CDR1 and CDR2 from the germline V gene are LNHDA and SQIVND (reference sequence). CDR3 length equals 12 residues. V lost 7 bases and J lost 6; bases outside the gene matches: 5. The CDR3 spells CASMDRLDGYTF. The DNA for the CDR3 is TGTGCCAGTATGGACAGGCTGGATGGCTACACCTTC. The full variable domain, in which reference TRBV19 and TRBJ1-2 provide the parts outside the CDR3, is DGGITQSPKYLFRKEGQNVTLSCEQNLNHDAMYWYRQDPGQGLRLIYYSQIVNDFQKGDIAEGYSVSREKKESFPLTVTSAQKNPTAFYLCASMDRLDGYTFGSGTRLTVV.

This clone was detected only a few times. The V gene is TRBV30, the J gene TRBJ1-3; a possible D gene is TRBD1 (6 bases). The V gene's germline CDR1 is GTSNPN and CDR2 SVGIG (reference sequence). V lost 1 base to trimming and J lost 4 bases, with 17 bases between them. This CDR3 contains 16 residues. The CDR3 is CAWSAWTEGVGNTIYF. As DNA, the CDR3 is TGTGCCTGGAGTGCCTGGACAGAAGGGGTGGGAAACACCATATATTTT.

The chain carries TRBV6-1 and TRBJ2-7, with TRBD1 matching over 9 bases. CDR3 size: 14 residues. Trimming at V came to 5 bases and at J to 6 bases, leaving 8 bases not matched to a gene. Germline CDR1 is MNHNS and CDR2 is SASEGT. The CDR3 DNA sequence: TGTGCCAGCAGTAAGGAACAGGGGGCTGTCGAGCAGTACTTC. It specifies CASSKEQGAVEQYF.

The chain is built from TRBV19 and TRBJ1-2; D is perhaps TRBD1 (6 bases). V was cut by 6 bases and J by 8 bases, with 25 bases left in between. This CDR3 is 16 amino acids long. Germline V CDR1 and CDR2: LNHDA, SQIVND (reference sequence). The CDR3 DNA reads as TGTGCCAGTAGATCCCTCTCGGTCCGGGCAGGGGAAGGCTACACCTTC. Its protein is CASRSLSVRAGEGYTF.

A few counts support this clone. The CDR3 DNA sequence: TGTGCCAGCAGCTTGCGAACAGGCTCCAATGAAAAACTGTTTTTT. This translates into CASSLRTGSNEKLFF. The chain is built from TRBV5-4 and TRBJ1-4, with D maybe TRBD1 (5 bases). The germline CDR1 and CDR2 sequences are SGHNT and YYREEE (reference sequence). The CDR3 loop spans 15 amino acids. The V and J ends lost 1 base and 5 bases respectively, with 12 bases between them. Full variable domain (outside the CDR3, taken from reference TRBV5-4 and TRBJ1-4): ETGVTQSPTHLIKTRGQQVTLRCSSQSGHNTVSWYQQALGQGPQFIFQYYREEENGRGNFPPRFSGLQFPNYSSELNVNALELDDSALYLCASSLRTGSNEKLFFGSGTQLSVL.

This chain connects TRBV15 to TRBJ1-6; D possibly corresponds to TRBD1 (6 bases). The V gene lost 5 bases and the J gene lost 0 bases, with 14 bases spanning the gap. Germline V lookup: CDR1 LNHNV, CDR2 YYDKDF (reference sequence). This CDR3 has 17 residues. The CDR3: CATSGWDTSSYNSPLHF. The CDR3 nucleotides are TGTGCCACCAGCGGTTGGGACACCAGCTCCTATAATTCACCCCTCCACTTT. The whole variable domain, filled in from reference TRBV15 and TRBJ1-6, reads DAMVIQNPRYQVTQFGKPVTLSCSQTLNHNVMYWYQQKSSQAPKLLFHYYDKDFNNEADTPDNFQSRRPNTSFCFLDIRSPGLGDTAMYLCATSGWDTSSYNSPLHFGNGTRLTVT.